Only a few counts were recorded for the clone carrying this TCR beta chain. Its antigen is as yet unknown. The sample originates from a study of shared clonotypes between healthy human individuals. Study-wide results and limits: A reduction in generation probabilities was seen for non-shared clonotypes relative to those shared by all four donors.

The healthy adult donors were HIV-negative and reported no recent acute infections or vaccinations. Germline CDR1 and CDR2: MNHEY and SMNVEV (reference sequence). The CDR3 extends over 15 amino acids. The ends were cut back, 3 bases at V and 4 bases at J, with 13 bases in the middle. Assay execution took place at the deep level. Generated by immunoSEQ multiplex PCR, the TCRdb table keeps only in-frame clones and is missing some. The sample records 190,000 or so clones, approximately 61% being singletons. The sequenced sample consisted of memory CD4+ T cells sorted from blood. The sample's subset: CD45RA-negative fraction. The receptor comes from a man aged 30-40 years in good health. The J gene is TRBJ1-5, the V gene TRBV27; D is unclear. The chain's CDR3 is CASSFESGINQPQHF. The CDR3 nucleotides read TGTGCCAGCAGTTTTGAGTCGGGCATTAATCAGCCCCAGCATTTT.